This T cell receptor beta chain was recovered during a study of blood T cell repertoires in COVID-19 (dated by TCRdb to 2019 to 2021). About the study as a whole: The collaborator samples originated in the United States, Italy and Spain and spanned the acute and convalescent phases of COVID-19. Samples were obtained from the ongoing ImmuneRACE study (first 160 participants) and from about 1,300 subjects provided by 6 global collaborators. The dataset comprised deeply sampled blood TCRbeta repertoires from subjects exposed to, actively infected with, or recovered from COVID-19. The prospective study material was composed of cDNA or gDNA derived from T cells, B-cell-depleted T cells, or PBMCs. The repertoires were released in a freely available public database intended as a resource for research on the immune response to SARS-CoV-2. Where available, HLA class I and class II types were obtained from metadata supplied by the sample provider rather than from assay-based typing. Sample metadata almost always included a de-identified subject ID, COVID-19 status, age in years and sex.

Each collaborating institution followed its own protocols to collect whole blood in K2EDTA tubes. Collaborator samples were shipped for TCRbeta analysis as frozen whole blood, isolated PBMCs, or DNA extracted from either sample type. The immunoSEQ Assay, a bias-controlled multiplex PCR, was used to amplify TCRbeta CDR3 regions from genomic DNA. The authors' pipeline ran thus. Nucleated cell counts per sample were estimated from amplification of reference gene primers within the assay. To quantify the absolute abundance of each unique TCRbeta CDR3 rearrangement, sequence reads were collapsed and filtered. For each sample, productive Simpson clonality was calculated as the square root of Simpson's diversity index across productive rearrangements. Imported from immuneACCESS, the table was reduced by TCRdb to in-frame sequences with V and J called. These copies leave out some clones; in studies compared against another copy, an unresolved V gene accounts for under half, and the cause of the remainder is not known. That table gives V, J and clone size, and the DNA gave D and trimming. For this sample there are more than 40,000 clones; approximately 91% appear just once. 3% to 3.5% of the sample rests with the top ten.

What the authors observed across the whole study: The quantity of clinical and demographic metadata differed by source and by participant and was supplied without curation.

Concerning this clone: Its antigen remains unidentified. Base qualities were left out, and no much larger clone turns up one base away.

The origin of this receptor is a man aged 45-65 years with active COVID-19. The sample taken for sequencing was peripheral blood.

The base sequence is TGTGCCAGCAGCCCCCTCGGCGGGTTGGCCGGGGAGCTGTTTTTT. It is translated as CASSPLGGLAGELFF. The V gene is TRBV3-1 (or the pseudogene TRBV3-2) and the J gene is TRBJ2-2; a weak D assignment points to TRBD2 (5 bases agree). Deletion took 4 bases off V and 6 bases off J, with a span of 15 bases between the germline ends. From its cysteine to its phenylalanine, the CDR3 spans 15 amino acids. CDR3 DNA is the only sequence kept; it has 45 bases, read in frame from the first base. The germline V gene (reference sequence) gives CDR1 as LGHDT and CDR2 as YNNKEL.